This entry features one T cell receptor (beta chain) sequence. These data come from a study of identical twins. TCRdb reanalysed the 5' RACE reads using MiXCR and keeps one entry per CDR3 protein. The profile shows around 1.7 million distinct CDR3 sequences, under 35% of them singletons. Each donor was a healthy Caucasian. Sequencing input: cord blood. The origin of this receptor is a newborn girl in good health.

The chain's CDR3 is CSARDLRGPNTEAFF. CDR3 nucleotides: TGCAGTGCTAGAGATCTCAGGGGACCGAACACTGAAGCTTTCTTT. This chain links TRBV20-1 with TRBJ1-1; a possible D gene is TRBD1 (6 bases). Trimming took 0 bases from V and 1 from J, leaving 12 bases between them. This CDR3 is built from 15 residues. Germline-derived CDR1 and CDR2 are DFQATT and SNEGSKA (reference sequence).